This T cell receptor beta chain was sequenced for a study of blood T cells in healthy people across ages. Peripheral blood was drawn, 7.5 to 10 milliliters per donor. Each sample yielded at least 5 micrograms of PBMC total RNA. With a J-beta primer mix and a sample-barcoded 5' primer, a second PCR ran about 6 to 11 cycles. TCRdb re-called the 5' RACE reads through MiXCR, storing one row per CDR3 protein. The sample records hundreds of thousands of distinct CDR3 sequences, approximately 52% being singletons. Study-level points and caveats: Per-million-T-cell TCR beta diversity fell roughly linearly with age. Long-lived donors exceeded aged donors in naive CD4+ cells and diversity.

Details on this clonotype: Its antigen is unidentified.

The V gene's germline CDR1 is LGHNA and CDR2 YNFKEQ. This CDR3 spans 17 amino acids. V was pared by 3 bases and J by 4 bases, with 14 bases of the junction left unmatched. The sequenced sample consisted of blood. The V gene is TRBV4-2, the J gene TRBJ1-2; TRBD1 matches at 7 bases. The receptor comes from a woman of 80 years or more in good health. This chain's CDR3 is CASSQGTDSLALYGYTF. In DNA form, the CDR3 reads TGTGCCAGCAGCCAGGGGACAGACTCTCTTGCCCTCTATGGCTACACCTTC.